One sample yielded the 3 T cell receptor beta chains listed below, sequenced in a study of T cell changes during pregnancy in multiple sclerosis. Assay: immunoSEQ multiplex PCR; the TCRdb copy retains only in-frame clones and omits some. The sample lists some 23,000 clones, about 89% occurring once. This sample comprised CD8+ T cells from peripheral blood mononuclear cells, obtained in the first trimester of pregnancy. The receptors shown here come from a female donor in good health, enrolled as a control in a pregnancy study.

This clone came up a few times. This chain joins TRBV28 and TRBJ1-5; 8 nucleotides agree with TRBD1. Germline V lookup: CDR1 MDHEN, CDR2 SYDVKM. The trim removed 8 bases at V and 4 bases at J, leaving 4 bases unmatched. There are 13 residues in the CDR3. The CDR3 region is CASQNRGNQPQHF. The CDR3 DNA follows: TGTGCCAGCCAAAACAGGGGGAATCAGCCCCAGCATTTT.

The rearrangement uses TRBV5-6 and TRBJ2-5; 7 bases are shared with TRBD2. This CDR3 spans 14 amino acids. The germline gives CDR1 SGHDT, CDR2 YYEEEE. The junction had 6 bases not matched to a gene; V was cut back by 2 bases and J by 5 bases. DNA of the CDR3: TGTGCCAGCAGCTTTTTGACCGGGAGGGAGACCCAGTACTTC. It codes for CASSFLTGRETQYF.

A remark on this clone: The conserved phenylalanine or tryptophan normally closing the CDR3 is absent here, so this likely arose from a read error. It is unclear where the CDR3 begins or ends on the DNA, so no DNA is shown, and the CDR3 is as TCRdb lists it. The chain joins TRBV9 to TRBJ1-2. Per germline, CDR1 SGDLS and CDR2 YYNGEE. The CDR3 sequence runs 13 residues, both termini included. CDR3 sequence: CASSVEVQGGLSV.